Here is one T cell receptor beta chain with its context. The data were taken from a study of OX40 agonist ivuxolimab in advanced cancers. TCRdb's table, derived via immunoSEQ multiplex PCR, lists solely in-frame clones and lacks some. The data hold 90,000 to 120,000 clones, with roughly 90% observed a single time. This CDR3 is 17 amino acids long. Per the germline V gene, CDR1 is SGHTA and CDR2 is FQGNSA. V was pared by 5 bases and J by 2 bases, with 6 bases of the junction left unmatched. The rearrangement uses TRBV7-2 and TRBJ2-4, with 13 bases aligning to TRBD2. This TCR was recovered from an adult with an advanced solid tumor such as melanoma, head and neck, liver or kidney cancer. The source material was CD4+ or CD8+ T cells sorted from blood, sampled in a trial of the OX40 agonist ivuxolimab. As DNA, the CDR3 is TGTGCCAGCAGCCCAGGACTAGCGGGAGTACCCAAAAACATTCAGTACTTC. Translated, it gives CASSPGLAGVPKNIQYF.